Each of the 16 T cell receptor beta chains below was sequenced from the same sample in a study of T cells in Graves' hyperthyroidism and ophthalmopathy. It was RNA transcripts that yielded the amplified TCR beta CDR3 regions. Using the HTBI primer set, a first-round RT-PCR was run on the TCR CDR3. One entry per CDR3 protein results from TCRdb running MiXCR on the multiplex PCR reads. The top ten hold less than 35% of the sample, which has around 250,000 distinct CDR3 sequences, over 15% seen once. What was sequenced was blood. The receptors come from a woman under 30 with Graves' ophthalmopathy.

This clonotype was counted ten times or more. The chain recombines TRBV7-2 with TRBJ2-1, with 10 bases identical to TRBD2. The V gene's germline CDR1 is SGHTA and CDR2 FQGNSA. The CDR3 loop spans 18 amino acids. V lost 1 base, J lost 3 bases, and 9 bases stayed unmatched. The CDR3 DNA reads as TGTGCCAGCAGCTTAGGTCCTCTAGCGGGAGCTAACTACAATGAGCAGTTCTTC. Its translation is CASSLGPLAGANYNEQFF.

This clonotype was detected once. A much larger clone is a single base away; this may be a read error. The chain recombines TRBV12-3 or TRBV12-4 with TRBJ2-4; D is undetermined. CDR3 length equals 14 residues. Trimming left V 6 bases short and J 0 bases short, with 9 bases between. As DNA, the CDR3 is TGTGCCAGCAGGAAGGGTTCAGCCAAAAACATTCAGTACTTC. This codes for CASRKGSAKNIQYF.

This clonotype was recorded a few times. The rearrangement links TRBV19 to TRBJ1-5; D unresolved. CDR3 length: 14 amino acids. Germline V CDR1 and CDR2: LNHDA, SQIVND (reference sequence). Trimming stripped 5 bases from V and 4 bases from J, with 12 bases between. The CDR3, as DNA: TGTGCCAGTAGTTTACAGACGATGAATCAGCCCCAGCATTTT. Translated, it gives CASSLQTMNQPQHF.

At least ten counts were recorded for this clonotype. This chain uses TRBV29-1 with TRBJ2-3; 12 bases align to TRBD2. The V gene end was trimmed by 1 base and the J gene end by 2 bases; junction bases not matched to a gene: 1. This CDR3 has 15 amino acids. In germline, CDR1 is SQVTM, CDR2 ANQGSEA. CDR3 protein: CSVEGTSGATDTQYF. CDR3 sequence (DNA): TGCAGCGTTGAAGGGACTAGCGGGGCCACAGATACGCAGTATTTT.

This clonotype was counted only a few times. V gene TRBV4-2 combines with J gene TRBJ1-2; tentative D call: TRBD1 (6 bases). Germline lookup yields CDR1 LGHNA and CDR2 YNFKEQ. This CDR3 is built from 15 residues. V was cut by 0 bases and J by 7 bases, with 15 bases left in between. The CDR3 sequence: CASSQDHTGGGGYTF. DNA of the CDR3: TGTGCCAGCAGCCAAGATCACACAGGAGGGGGTGGCTACACCTTC.

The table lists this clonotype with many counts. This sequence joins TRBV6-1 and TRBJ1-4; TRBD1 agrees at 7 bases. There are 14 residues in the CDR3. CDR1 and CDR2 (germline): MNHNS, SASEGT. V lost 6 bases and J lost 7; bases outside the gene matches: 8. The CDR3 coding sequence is TGTGCCAGCAGGATTGACAGGGCGGGTGAAAAACTGTTTTTT. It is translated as CASRIDRAGEKLFF.

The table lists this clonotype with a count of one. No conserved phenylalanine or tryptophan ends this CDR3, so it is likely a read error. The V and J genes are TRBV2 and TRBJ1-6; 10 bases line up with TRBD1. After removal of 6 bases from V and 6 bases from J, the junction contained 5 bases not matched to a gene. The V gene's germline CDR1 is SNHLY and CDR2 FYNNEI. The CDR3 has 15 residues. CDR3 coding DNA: TGTGCCAGCAGCTGGGACAGGGGACCTAATTCACCCCTCCACCTT. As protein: CASSWDRGPNSPLHL.

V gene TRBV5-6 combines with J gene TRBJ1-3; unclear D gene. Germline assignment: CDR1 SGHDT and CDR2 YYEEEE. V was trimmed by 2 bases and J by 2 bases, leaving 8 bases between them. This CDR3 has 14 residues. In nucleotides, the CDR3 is TGTGCCAGCAGCTTAGGGTCTACTGGAAACACCATATATTTT. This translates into CASSLGSTGNTIYF.

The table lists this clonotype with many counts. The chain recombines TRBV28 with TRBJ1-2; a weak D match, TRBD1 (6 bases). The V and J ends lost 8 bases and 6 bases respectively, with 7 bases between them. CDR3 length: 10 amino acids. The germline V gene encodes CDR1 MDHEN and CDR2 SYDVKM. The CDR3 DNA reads TGTGCCAGCGGGACAAATGGCTACACCTTC. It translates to CASGTNGYTF.

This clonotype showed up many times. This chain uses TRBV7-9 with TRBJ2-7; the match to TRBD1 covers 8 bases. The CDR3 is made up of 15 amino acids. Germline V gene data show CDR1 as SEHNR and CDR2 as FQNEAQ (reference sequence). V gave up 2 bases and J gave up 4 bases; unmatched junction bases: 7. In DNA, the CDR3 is TGTGCCAGCAGCTTAAGTTCAGGGGGCGGATACGAGCAGTACTTC. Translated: CASSLSSGGGYEQYF.

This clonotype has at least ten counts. The CDR3 is CASSLRGLQGVYNSPLHF. CDR3 DNA sequence: TGTGCCAGCAGTTTAAGAGGGCTTCAAGGGGTCTATAATTCACCCCTCCACTTT. The J gene is TRBJ1-6, the V gene TRBV27, with D possibly matching TRBD1 (5 bases). The CDR3 has 18 amino acids. Germline assignment: CDR1 MNHEY and CDR2 SMNVEV (reference sequence). V was clipped by 2 bases and J by 3 bases, with 17 bases between them.

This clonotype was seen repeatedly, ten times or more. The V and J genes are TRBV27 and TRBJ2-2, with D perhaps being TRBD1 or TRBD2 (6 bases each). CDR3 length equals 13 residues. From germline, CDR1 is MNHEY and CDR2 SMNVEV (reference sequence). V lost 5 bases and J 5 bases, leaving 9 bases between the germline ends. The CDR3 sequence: CASSQGGTGELFF. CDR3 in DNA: TGTGCCAGCAGTCAAGGGGGGACCGGGGAGCTGTTTTTT.

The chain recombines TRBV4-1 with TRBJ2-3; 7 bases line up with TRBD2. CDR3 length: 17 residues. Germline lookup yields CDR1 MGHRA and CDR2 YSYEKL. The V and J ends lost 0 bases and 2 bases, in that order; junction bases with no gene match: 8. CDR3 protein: CASSQEGGRGYTDTQYF. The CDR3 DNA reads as TGCGCCAGCAGCCAAGAGGGGGGGAGAGGGTACACAGATACGCAGTATTTT.

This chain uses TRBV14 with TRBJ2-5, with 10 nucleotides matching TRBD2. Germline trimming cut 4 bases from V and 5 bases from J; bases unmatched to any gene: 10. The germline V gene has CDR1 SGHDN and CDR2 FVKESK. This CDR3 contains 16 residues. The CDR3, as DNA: TGTGCCAGCAGCCCCCGACGAAGCGGGGGGGCGGAGACCCAGTACTTC. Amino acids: CASSPRRSGGAETQYF.

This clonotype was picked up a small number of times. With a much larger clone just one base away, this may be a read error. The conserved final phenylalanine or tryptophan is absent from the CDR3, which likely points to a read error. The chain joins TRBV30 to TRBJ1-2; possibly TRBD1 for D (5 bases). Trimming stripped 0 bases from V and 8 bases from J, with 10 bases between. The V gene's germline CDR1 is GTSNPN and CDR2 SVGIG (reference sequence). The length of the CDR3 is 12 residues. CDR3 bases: TGTGCCTGGAGTGTAATGGGGGAAGGCTACACCCTC. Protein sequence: CAWSVMGEGYTL.

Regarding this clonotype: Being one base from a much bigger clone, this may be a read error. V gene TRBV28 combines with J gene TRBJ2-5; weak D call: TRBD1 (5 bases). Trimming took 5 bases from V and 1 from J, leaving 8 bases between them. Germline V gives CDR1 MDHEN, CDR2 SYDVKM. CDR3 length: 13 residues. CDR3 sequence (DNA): TGTGCCAGCAGTGATGGGGCCCAAGAGACCCAGTACTTC. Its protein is CASSDGAQETQYF.